Listed below are T cell receptor beta chains from one sample, sequenced in a study of Ad26.COV2.S vaccination and SARS-CoV-2 variants. Method: immunoSEQ multiplex PCR; TCRdb's copy keeps in-frame clones and lacks some. The sample includes more than 400,000 clones, 92% of them seen just once. Sequences were derived from peripheral blood, sampled in a trial of Ad26.COV2.S vaccine versus placebo. The receptors stem from a person between 18 and 65 years old who received the Ad26.COV2.S COVID-19 vaccine or a placebo. Both conserved end residues are part of each CDR3.

14 | TRBV5-1 | CASTGTGVTKTQYF
17 | TRBV5-1 | CASSPTGAYSGANVLTF
18 | TRBV29-1 | CSVVLLTSGGENTGELFF
13 | TRBV5-6 | CASSFWGSYEQYF
16 | TRBV4-1 | CASSHGTSGGPPAQYF
18 | TRBV7-2 | CASSLASSRENIGYEQYF
16 | TRBV24-1 | CATSDLGGPNTGELFF
15 | TRBV6-5 | CASRRPAGGFTEAFF
24 | TRBV5-1 | CASSLAGYNIVGQDSFTSTDTQYF
17 | TRBV18 | CASSQLLQGVDTGELFF
15 | TRBV5-5 | CASSLGPGGGYGYTF
14 | TRBV7-2 | CASHPYSGFDEQFF
14 | TRBV19 | CASSIPGGNQPQHF
12 | TRBV2 | CASVPGGGQVLF
18 | TRBV19 | CASSMSGSGAQGANVLTF
16 | TRBV18 | CASSPAGQVVGQPQHF
11 | TRBV4-3 | CASRQGETQYF
15 | TRBV3-1/TRBV3-2 | CASSPIGQGAEKLFF
16 | TRBV5-1 | CASSQEGASSYNEQFF
14 | TRBV7-9 | CASSERDRDYEQYF
15 | TRBV9 | CASSAQGLNNSPLHF
14 | TRBV6-5 | CASSYSGQSYEQYF
16 | TRBV18 | CASSPPLGSAKNIQYF
17 | TRBV5-1 | CASSLDTTTHGTGELFF
18 | TRBV19 | CASSNRRTGPSGANVLTF
16 | TRBV7-2 | CASSTGTSGGSYEQYF
11 | TRBV29-1 | CSVSAYNEQFF
11 | TRBV29-1 | CSISGKDTQYF
14 | TRBV29-1 | CSVAGTSGVASQFF